A selection of T cell receptor beta chains follows, all from one sample in a study of STAT5B mutations in CD4+ large granular lymphocyte leukemia. Measured with immunoSEQ multiplex PCR; TCRdb has only the in-frame clones, and not every one. In the table there are around 30,000 clones, about 69% of which are singletons. Specimen: CD4+ T cells from blood buffy coats. Receptors originate from a human donor in good health. CDR3s include the opening cysteine and the closing phenylalanine or tryptophan. The order of the fields is V gene, clone size, D gene, J gene, CDR3 protein, CDR3 DNA. The D gene is left open where the match is weak. Expanded clones get a size class; other rows say once, few or many, or leave the size out.

TRBV4-3	-	-	TRBJ2-2	CASSRYFTGTAGELFF	TGCGCCAGCAGCCGGTATTTTACGGGCACGGCCGGGGAGCTGTTTTTT
TRBV30	-	-	TRBJ2-3	CAKSKRMNTDTQYF	TGTGCCAAAAGCAAGCGGATGAACACAGATACGCAGTATTTT
TRBV18	-	-	TRBJ2-1	CASSPDQSPTNEQFF	TGTGCCAGCTCACCGGACCAATCTCCCACCAATGAGCAGTTCTTC
TRBV20-1	-	-	TRBJ2-4	CSVPHDIQYF	TGCAGTGTCCCCCATGACATTCAGTACTTC
TRBV6-1	-	-	TRBJ2-2	CASSRTGSTGELFF	TGTGCCAGCTCACGGACTGGCTCCACCGGGGAGCTGTTTTTT
TRBV7-8	-	TRBD1	TRBJ1-5	CASSLQGDQPQHF	TGTGCCAGCAGCCTACAGGGGGATCAGCCCCAGCATTTT
TRBV30	once	-	TRBJ2-5	CAWRRVGQETQYF	TGTGCCTGGAGGCGAGTAGGGCAAGAGACCCAGTACTTC
TRBV7-2	-	-	TRBJ2-3	CASSSLNTQYF	TGTGCCAGCAGCTCCTTAAATACGCAGTATTTT
TRBV7-6	-	TRBD1	TRBJ2-3	CASSPPGQGDTQYF	TGTGCCAGCAGCCCCCCGGGACAGGGAGATACGCAGTATTTT
TRBV18	-	-	TRBJ1-5	CASSTDSNQPQHF	TGTGCCAGCTCAACAGATAGCAATCAGCCCCAGCATTTT
TRBV6-6	-	TRBD2	TRBJ2-1	CASSALAGAYNEQFF	TGTGCCAGCAGTGCCTTAGCGGGAGCCTACAATGAGCAGTTCTTC
TRBV7-8	-	TRBD2	TRBJ2-1	CASSPSGAGEFDEQFF	TGTGCCAGCAGCCCCAGTGGAGCGGGAGAATTCGATGAGCAGTTCTTC
TRBV7-2	-	-	TRBJ1-1	CASSSTVNTEAFF	TGTGCCAGCAGCTCGACAGTGAACACTGAAGCTTTCTTT
TRBV19	-	TRBD2	TRBJ2-1	CASSQGLVDEQFF	TGTGCCAGTAGTCAGGGACTAGTCGATGAGCAGTTCTTC
TRBV5-1	once	-	TRBJ2-2	CASSFQENTGELFF	TGCGCCAGCAGCTTCCAAGAGAACACCGGGGAGCTGTTTTTT
TRBV18	few	-	TRBJ1-1	CASSPSLPEAFF	TGTGCCAGCTCACCAAGTTTACCTGAAGCTTTCTTT
TRBV7-2	-	TRBD1	TRBJ2-1	CASTFSSGGIYNEQFF	TGTGCCAGCACATTTAGCTCAGGGGGCATCTACAATGAGCAGTTCTTC
TRBV15	once	TRBD1	TRBJ1-2	CATSRGTGTLNYGYTF	TGTGCCACCAGCAGGGGGACAGGTACCCTAAACTATGGCTACACCTTC
TRBV7-9	-	-	TRBJ2-5	CASSSRGGREETQYF	TGTGCCAGCAGCTCCCGGGGTGGCAGGGAAGAGACCCAGTACTTC
TRBV30	-	-	TRBJ1-2	CAWNPGTNYGYTF	TGTGCCTGGAACCCCGGGACTAACTATGGCTACACCTTC
TRBV5-1	-	-	TRBJ2-1	CASSLADSLRFPYNEQFF	TGCGCCAGCAGCTTGGCCGACAGTTTACGATTCCCCTACAATGAGCAGTTCTTC
TRBV4-3	-	TRBD1	TRBJ2-1	CASSQGGQPGEQFF	TGCGCCAGCAGCCAAGGGGGACAGCCCGGCGAGCAGTTCTTC
TRBV12-5	few	-	TRBJ1-1	CASGLEPNTEAFF	TGTGCTAGTGGTTTGGAACCGAACACTGAAGCTTTCTTT
TRBV2	-	-	TRBJ2-5	CASSEGGQGETQYF	TGTGCCAGCAGTGAAGGGGGGCAGGGGGAGACCCAGTACTTC
TRBV6-5	-	-	TRBJ2-1	CASSYSVLRNEQFF	TGTGCCAGCAGTTACTCCGTACTCAGAAATGAGCAGTTCTTC
TRBV28	-	-	TRBJ2-1	CASSPANDNEQFF	TGTGCCAGCAGCCCCGCAAATGACAATGAGCAGTTCTTC
TRBV9	-	TRBD2	TRBJ2-1	CASSTRSGRATEQFF	TGTGCCAGCAGCACCCGTAGCGGGAGGGCCACTGAGCAGTTCTTC
TRBV5-6	-	TRBD1	TRBJ2-7	CASSGTGLPYEQYF	TGTGCCAGCAGTGGGACAGGGCTACCCTACGAGCAGTACTTC
TRBV28	few	-	TRBJ2-5	CASSLDYREETQYF	TGTGCCAGCAGTTTAGACTACAGGGAGGAGACCCAGTACTTC
TRBV11-2	-	TRBD2	TRBJ2-1	CASSPWQREKFF	TGTGCCAGCAGCCCTTGGCAGCGGGAGAAATTCTTC
TRBV4-3	-	-	TRBJ2-7	CASSQAVGLPEQYF	TGCGCCAGCAGCCAAGCCGTCGGTTTACCCGAGCAGTACTTC
TRBV28	few	-	TRBJ1-5	CASSPLRQPQHF	TGTGCCAGCAGTCCCCTTCGTCAGCCCCAGCATTTT
TRBV7-2	-	TRBD1	TRBJ1-5	CASSFRDRDNQPQHF	TGTGCCAGCAGCTTCCGGGACAGGGACAATCAGCCCCAGCATTTT
TRBV5-5	-	-	TRBJ1-4	CASRMEGQPNEKLFF	TGTGCCAGCAGAATGGAGGGGCAGCCTAATGAAAAACTGTTTTTT
TRBV29-1	once	-	TRBJ2-5	CSSLGTLQETQYF	TGCAGCTCTTTGGGGACACTACAAGAGACCCAGTACTTC
TRBV18	few	-	TRBJ2-7	CASTGGTSGGIAQYF	TGTGCCAGCACAGGGGGTACTAGCGGTGGTATTGCGCAGTACTTC
TRBV6-5	once	TRBD2	TRBJ2-7	CASSSGLAGRTYEQYF	TGTGCCAGCAGTTCTGGACTAGCGGGAAGAACCTACGAGCAGTACTTC
TRBV7-2	once	-	TRBJ2-7	CASSLKVGVAYEQYF	TGTGCCAGCAGCTTAAAGGTGGGAGTGGCCTACGAGCAGTACTTC
TRBV28	-	-	TRBJ2-5	CASSAGKETQYF	TGTGCCAGCAGTGCCGGAAAAGAGACCCAGTACTTC
TRBV19	-	-	TRBJ2-5	CASSIGGRGTRQETQYF	TGTGCCAGTAGTATAGGAGGGAGGGGGACCCGACAAGAGACCCAGTACTTC
TRBV2	-	TRBD1	TRBJ2-7	CASSAGQGYYEQYF	TGTGCCAGCAGCGCGGGACAGGGGTACTACGAGCAGTACTTC
TRBV7-2	-	-	TRBJ2-7	CASSPSTGAPEQYF	TGTGCCAGCAGCCCCTCCACAGGAGCTCCCGAGCAGTACTTC
TRBV7-9	few	-	TRBJ2-1	CASSPQGNEQFF	TGTGCCAGCAGCCCACAGGGCAATGAGCAGTTCTTC
TRBV6-5	-	-	TRBJ2-7	CASTPDTPAREQYF	TGTGCCAGCACCCCCGACACGCCGGCGAGGGAGCAGTACTTC
TRBV5-4	-	-	TRBJ2-1	CASSIGQSSYNEQFF	TGTGCCAGCAGCATAGGACAGAGCTCCTACAATGAGCAGTTCTTC
TRBV19	-	-	TRBJ2-1	CASSIGNRNEQFF	TGTGCCAGTAGTATAGGGAACCGCAATGAGCAGTTCTTC